This T cell receptor (beta chain) was identified during a study of CD8 T cells in ankylosing spondylitis. Study-wide findings and caveats: Some of the motif variants had earlier been found in reactive arthritis patients' fluid and blood. Blood of patients with ankylosing spondylitis appeared to be characterized by a TCR beta motif of eight highly homologous variants. CD8+ disease-linked clones were present at relatively low frequencies in blood.

This clonotype was recorded many times. What it binds is unknown. The J segment lost 2 bases and the V segment lost 1 base, leaving 2 bases of the junction unmatched. The CDR3 spans 15 residues. CDR1 is LGHNA and CDR2 is YSLEER in the germline V gene. By quantitative 5'-RACE with molecular barcodes, the TCR beta libraries were made. TCRdb passed the 5' RACE reads through MiXCR, listing each CDR3 protein once. The table includes around 180,000 distinct CDR3 sequences, 13% detected once. The TCR comes from a female donor with ankylosing spondylitis or in good health (not recorded which). The sequencing input was blood, either unsorted or a sorted T cell fraction (not recorded which). The chain links TRBV4-3 to TRBJ1-3; 7 bases agree with TRBD1. CDR3 nucleotides: TGCGCCAGCAGCCAAGTTGGGACAGCTGGAAACACCATATATTTT. Its protein is CASSQVGTAGNTIYF.